This is a list of T cell receptor beta chains from one sample in a study of blood T cell repertoires in COVID-19. Libraries were prepared by immunoSEQ multiplex PCR; TCRdb keeps only in-frame clonotypes and omits some of them. The sample shows fewer than 90,000 clones, just under 80% of them seen only once. Sequenced: peripheral blood. These receptors were taken from a man in his 70s with COVID-19, enrolled during active disease. Each CDR3 is given with its conserved first and last residue. D genes are given only for firm matches. Not all rows give a size; the values are once, few, many and, for expanded clones, a class.

clone size: NA
D gene: NA
J gene: TRBJ2-7
V gene: TRBV12-3/TRBV12-4
CDR3 protein: CASSPGVGEQYF
CDR3 DNA: TGTGCCAGCAGTCCGGGGGTGGGCGAGCAGTACTTC

clone size: NA
D gene: NA
J gene: TRBJ1-2
V gene: TRBV30
CDR3 protein: CAWKGDGSSGYTF
CDR3 DNA: TGTGCCTGGAAGGGAGATGGATCGAGTGGCTACACCTTC

clone size: few
D gene: NA
J gene: TRBJ1-1
V gene: TRBV7-8
CDR3 protein: CASSLVSGLENTEAFF
CDR3 DNA: TGTGCCAGCAGCTTAGTGTCAGGGCTGGAGAACACTGAAGCTTTCTTT

clone size: NA
D gene: TRBD1
J gene: TRBJ1-2
V gene: TRBV16
CDR3 protein: CASSQFAGGNYGYTF
CDR3 DNA: TGTGCCAGCAGCCAATTTGCAGGGGGTAACTATGGCTACACCTTC

clone size: few
D gene: TRBD1
J gene: TRBJ1-1
V gene: TRBV5-1
CDR3 protein: CASSLGDRYDTEAFF
CDR3 DNA: TGCGCCAGCAGCTTGGGGGACAGGTACGACACTGAAGCTTTCTTT

clone size: NA
D gene: NA
J gene: TRBJ2-1
V gene: TRBV5-1
CDR3 protein: CASSSPYPGNEQFF
CDR3 DNA: TGCGCCAGCAGCTCCCCCTATCCGGGCAATGAGCAGTTCTTC

clone size: NA
D gene: NA
J gene: TRBJ2-5
V gene: TRBV6-6
CDR3 protein: CASSRREKETQYF
CDR3 DNA: TGTGCCAGCAGTCGCAGGGAAAAAGAGACCCAGTACTTC

clone size: few
D gene: TRBD1
J gene: TRBJ2-5
V gene: TRBV30
CDR3 protein: CAWSPGQRISGHRQETQYF
CDR3 DNA: TGTGCCTGGAGCCCGGGACAGCGAATCTCGGGACACCGTCAAGAGACCCAGTACTTC

clone size: once
D gene: TRBD1
J gene: TRBJ2-5
V gene: TRBV2
CDR3 protein: CASSTDRDSVGTQYF
CDR3 DNA: TGTGCCAGCAGCACGGACAGGGACTCTGTTGGGACCCAGTACTTC

clone size: once
D gene: NA
J gene: TRBJ1-5
V gene: TRBV28
CDR3 protein: CASSETGAYRPQHF
CDR3 DNA: TGTGCCAGCAGTGAGACAGGAGCGTACAGGCCCCAGCATTTT

clone size: once
D gene: NA
J gene: TRBJ1-2
V gene: TRBV28
CDR3 protein: CASTTLAGPGYTF
CDR3 DNA: TGTGCCAGCACCACACTGGCGGGCCCTGGCTACACCTTC

clone size: once
D gene: NA
J gene: TRBJ1-1
V gene: TRBV5-8
CDR3 protein: CASSPGGGRGLNTEAFF
CDR3 DNA: TGTGCCAGCAGCCCAGGAGGTGGGAGAGGGTTGAACACTGAAGCTTTCTTT

clone size: NA
D gene: TRBD2
J gene: TRBJ2-5
V gene: TRBV19
CDR3 protein: CASSQAGAAETQYF
CDR3 DNA: TGTGCCAGTAGTCAAGCGGGGGCGGCTGAGACCCAGTACTTC

clone size: NA
D gene: NA
J gene: TRBJ2-3
V gene: TRBV5-4
CDR3 protein: CASSLDRVVDTQYF
CDR3 DNA: TGTGCCAGCAGCTTGGACAGGGTGGTAGATACGCAGTATTTT

clone size: NA
D gene: NA
J gene: TRBJ1-2
V gene: TRBV6-1
CDR3 protein: CASSMDSPEGYTF
CDR3 DNA: TGTGCCAGCAGTATGGACAGCCCCGAAGGCTACACCTTC

clone size: many
D gene: NA
J gene: TRBJ1-4
V gene: TRBV4-2
CDR3 protein: CASSQVGRWNEKLFF
CDR3 DNA: TGTGCCAGCAGCCAAGTGGGGCGGTGGAATGAAAAACTGTTTTTT

clone size: NA
D gene: NA
J gene: TRBJ1-2
V gene: TRBV6-5
CDR3 protein: CASSPQGTDYGYTF
CDR3 DNA: TGTGCCAGCAGCCCACAGGGTACGGACTATGGCTACACCTTC

clone size: NA
D gene: TRBD2
J gene: TRBJ2-7
V gene: TRBV10-3
CDR3 protein: CAISAKIAGENYEQYF
CDR3 DNA: TGTGCCATCAGTGCGAAGATAGCGGGGGAGAACTACGAGCAGTACTTC